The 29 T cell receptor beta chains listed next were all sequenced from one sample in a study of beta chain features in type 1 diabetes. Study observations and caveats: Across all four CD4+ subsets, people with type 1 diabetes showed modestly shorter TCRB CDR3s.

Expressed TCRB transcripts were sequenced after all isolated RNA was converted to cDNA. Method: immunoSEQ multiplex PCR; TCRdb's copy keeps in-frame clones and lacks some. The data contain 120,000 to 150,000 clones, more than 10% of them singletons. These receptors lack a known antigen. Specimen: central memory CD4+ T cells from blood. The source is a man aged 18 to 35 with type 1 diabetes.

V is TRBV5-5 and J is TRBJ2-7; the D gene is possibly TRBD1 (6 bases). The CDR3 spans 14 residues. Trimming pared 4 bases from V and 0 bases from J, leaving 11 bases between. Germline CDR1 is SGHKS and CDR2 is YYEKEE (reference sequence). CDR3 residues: CASSTGHSSYEQYF. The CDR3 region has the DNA TGTGCCAGCAGCACGGGACACAGCTCCTACGAGCAGTACTTC. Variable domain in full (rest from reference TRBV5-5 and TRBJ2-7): DAGVTQSPTHLIKTRGQQVTLRCSPISGHKSVSWYQQVLGQGPQFIFQYYEKEERGRGNFPDRFSARQFPNYSSELNVNALLLGDSALYLCASSTGHSSYEQYFGPGTRLTVT.

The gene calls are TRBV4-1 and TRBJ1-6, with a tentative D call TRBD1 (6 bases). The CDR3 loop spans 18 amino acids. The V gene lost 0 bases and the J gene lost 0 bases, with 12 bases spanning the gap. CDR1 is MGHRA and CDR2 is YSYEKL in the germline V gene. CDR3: CASSQDEQGSSYNSPLHF. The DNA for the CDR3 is TGCGCCAGCAGCCAAGATGAGCAGGGGAGCTCCTATAATTCACCCCTCCACTTT.

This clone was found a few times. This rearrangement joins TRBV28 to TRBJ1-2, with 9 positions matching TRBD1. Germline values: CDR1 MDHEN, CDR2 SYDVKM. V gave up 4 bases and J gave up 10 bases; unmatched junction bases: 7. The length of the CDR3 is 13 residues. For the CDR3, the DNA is TGTGCCAGCAGTTACCCCGGGACAGGGTACTACACCTTC. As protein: CASSYPGTGYYTF.

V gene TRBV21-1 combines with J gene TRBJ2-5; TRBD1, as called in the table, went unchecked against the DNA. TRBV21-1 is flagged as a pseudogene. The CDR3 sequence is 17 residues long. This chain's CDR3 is CASSNRPLQGAQETQYF. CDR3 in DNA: TGTGCCAGCAGCAACCGCCCTTTGCAGGGGGCCCAAGAGACCCAGTACTTC.

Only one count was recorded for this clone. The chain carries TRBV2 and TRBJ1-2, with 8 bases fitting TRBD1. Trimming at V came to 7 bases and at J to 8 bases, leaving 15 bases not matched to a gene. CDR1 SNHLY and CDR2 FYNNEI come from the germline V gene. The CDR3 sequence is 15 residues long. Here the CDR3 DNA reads TGTGCCAGCACTCAACAAGAGGACAGGGTGAAGGGCTACACCTTC. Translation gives CASTQQEDRVKGYTF.

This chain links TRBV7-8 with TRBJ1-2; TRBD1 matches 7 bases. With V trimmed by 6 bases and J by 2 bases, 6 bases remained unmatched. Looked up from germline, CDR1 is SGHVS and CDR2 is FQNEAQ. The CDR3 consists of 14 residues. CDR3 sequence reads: CASSGTANNYGYTF. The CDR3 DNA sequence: TGTGCCAGCAGTGGGACAGCGAACAACTATGGCTACACCTTC.

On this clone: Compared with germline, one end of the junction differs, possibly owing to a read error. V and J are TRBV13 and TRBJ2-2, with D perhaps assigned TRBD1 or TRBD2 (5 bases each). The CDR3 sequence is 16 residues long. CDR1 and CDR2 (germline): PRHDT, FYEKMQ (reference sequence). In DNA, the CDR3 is TGCGCCAGCAGCCAATCACGGGGACGGGGCACCGGGGAGCTGTTTTTT. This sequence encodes CASSQSRGRGTGELFF.

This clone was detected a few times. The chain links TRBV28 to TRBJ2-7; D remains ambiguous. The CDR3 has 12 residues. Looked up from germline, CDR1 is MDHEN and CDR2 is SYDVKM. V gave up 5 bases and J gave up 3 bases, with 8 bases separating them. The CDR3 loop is CASSIPLYEQYF. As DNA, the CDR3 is TGTGCCAGCAGTATCCCACTCTACGAGCAGTACTTC.

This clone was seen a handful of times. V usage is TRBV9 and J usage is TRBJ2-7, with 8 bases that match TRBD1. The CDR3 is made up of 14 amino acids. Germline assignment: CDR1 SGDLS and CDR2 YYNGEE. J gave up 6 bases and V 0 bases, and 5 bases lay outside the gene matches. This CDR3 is CASSVEDRGGEQYF. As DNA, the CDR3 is TGTGCCAGCAGCGTAGAAGACAGGGGTGGCGAGCAGTACTTC.

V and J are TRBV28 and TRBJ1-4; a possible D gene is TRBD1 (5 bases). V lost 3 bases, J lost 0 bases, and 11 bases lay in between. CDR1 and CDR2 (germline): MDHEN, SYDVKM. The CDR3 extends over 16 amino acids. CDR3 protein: CASSLSGGATNEKLFF. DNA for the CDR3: TGTGCCAGCAGTTTGTCGGGGGGAGCAACTAATGAAAAACTGTTTTTT.

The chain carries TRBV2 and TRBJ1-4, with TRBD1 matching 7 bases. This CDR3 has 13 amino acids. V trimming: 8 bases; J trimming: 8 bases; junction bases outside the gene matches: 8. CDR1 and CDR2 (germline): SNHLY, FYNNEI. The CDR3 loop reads CASGIRGREKLFF. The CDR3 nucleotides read TGTGCCAGCGGGATTAGGGGGCGCGAAAAACTGTTTTTT.

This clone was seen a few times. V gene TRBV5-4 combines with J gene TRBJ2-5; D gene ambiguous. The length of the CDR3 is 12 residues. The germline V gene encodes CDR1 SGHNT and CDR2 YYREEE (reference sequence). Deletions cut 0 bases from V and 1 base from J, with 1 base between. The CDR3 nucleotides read TGTGCCAGCAGCTTGGGCCAAGAGACCCAGTACTTC. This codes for CASSLGQETQYF.

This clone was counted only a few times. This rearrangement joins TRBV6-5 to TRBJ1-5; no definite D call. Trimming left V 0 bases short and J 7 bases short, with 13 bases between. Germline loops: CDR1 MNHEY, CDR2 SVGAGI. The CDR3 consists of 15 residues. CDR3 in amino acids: CASSYSRNSLQPQHF. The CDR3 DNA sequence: TGTGCCAGCAGTTACTCGAGAAATTCATTACAGCCCCAGCATTTT.

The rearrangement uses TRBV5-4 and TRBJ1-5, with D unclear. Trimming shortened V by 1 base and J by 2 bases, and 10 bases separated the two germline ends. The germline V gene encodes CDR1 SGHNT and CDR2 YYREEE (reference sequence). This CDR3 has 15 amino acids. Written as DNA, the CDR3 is TGTGCCAGCAGCTTGAATCCTGAGGGCAATCAGCCCCAGCATTTT. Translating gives CASSLNPEGNQPQHF.

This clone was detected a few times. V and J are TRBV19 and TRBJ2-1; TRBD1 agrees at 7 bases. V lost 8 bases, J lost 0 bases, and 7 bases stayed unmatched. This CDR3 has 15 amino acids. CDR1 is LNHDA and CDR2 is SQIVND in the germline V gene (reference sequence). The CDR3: CASAQDRASYNEQFF. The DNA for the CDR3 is TGTGCCAGTGCACAAGACAGGGCCTCCTACAATGAGCAGTTCTTC.

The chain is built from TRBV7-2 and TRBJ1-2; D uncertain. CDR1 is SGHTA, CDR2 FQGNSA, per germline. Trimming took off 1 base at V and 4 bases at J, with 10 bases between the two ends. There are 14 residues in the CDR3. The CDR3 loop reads CASSLVVGTYGYTF. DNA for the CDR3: TGTGCCAGCAGCTTAGTTGTAGGTACCTATGGCTACACCTTC.

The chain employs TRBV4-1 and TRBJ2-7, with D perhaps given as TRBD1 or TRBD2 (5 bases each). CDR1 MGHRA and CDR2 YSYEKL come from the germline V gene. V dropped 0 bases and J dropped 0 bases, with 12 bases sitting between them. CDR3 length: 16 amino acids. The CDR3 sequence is CASSQEFGTVSYEQYF. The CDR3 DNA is TGCGCCAGCAGCCAAGAATTCGGGACGGTCTCCTACGAGCAGTACTTC.

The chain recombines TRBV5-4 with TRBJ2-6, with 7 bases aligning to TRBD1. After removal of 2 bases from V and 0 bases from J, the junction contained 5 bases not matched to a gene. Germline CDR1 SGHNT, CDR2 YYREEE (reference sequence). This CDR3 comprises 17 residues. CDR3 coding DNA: TGTGCCAGCAGCTTCGGGACAGCCAGCTCTGGGGCCAACGTCCTGACTTTC. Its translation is CASSFGTASSGANVLTF.

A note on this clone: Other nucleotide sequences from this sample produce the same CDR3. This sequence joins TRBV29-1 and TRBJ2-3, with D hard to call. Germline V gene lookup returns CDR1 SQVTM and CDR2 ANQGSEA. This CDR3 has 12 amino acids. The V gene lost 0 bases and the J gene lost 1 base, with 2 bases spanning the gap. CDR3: CSVEEGTDTQYF. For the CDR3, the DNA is TGCAGCGTTGAAGAGGGCACAGATACGCAGTATTTT.

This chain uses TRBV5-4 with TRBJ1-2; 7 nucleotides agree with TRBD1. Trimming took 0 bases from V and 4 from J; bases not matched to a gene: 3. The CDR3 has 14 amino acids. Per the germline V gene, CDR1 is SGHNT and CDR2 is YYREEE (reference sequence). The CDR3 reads CASSLEDRVYGYTF. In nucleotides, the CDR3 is TGTGCCAGCAGCTTGGAAGACAGGGTCTATGGCTACACCTTC.

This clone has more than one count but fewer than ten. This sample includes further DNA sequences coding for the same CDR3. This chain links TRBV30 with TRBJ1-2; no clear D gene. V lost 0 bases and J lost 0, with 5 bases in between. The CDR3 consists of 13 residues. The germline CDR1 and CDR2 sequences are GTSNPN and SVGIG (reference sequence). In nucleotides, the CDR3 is TGTGCCTGGAGTGTGGAAGCTAACTATGGCTACACCTTC. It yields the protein CAWSVEANYGYTF.

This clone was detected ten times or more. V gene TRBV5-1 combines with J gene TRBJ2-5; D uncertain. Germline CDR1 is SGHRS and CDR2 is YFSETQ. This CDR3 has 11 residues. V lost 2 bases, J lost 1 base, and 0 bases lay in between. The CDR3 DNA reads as TGCGCCAGCAGCTTCCAAGAGACCCAGTACTTC. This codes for CASSFQETQYF.

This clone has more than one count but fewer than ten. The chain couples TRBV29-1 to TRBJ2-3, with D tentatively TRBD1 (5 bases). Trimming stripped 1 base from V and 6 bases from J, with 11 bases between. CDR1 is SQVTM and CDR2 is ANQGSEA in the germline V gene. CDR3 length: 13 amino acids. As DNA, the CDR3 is TGCAGCGTTGAAGGGGGCGTTGTGGATACGCAGTATTTT. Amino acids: CSVEGGVVDTQYF.

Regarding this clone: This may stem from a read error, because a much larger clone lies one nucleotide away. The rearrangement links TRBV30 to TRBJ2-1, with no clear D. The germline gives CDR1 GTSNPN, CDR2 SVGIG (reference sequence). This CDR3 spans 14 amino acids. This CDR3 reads CAWARTGLHNGQFF. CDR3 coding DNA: TGTGCCTGGGCCAGAACGGGCCTCCACAATGGGCAGTTCTTC. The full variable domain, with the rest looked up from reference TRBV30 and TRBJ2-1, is SQTIHQWPATLVQPVGSPLSLECTVEGTSNPNLYWYRQAAGRGLQLLFYSVGIGQISSEVPQNLSASRPQDRQFILSSKKLLLSDSGFYLCAWARTGLHNGQFFGPGTRLTVL.

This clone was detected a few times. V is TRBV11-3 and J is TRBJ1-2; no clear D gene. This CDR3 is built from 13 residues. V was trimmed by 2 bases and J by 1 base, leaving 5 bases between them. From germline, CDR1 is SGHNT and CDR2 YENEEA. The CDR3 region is CASSLSNNYGYTF. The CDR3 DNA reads TGTGCCAGCAGCTTATCGAATAACTATGGCTACACCTTC.

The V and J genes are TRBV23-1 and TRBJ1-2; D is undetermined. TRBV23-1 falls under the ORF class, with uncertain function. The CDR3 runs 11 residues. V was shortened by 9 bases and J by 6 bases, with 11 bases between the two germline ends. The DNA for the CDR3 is TGCGCCAGGCCAAGTTTTGATGGCTACACCTTC. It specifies CARPSFDGYTF.

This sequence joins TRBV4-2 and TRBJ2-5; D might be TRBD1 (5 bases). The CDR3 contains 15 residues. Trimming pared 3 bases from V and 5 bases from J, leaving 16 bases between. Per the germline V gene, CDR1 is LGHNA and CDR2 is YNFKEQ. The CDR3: CASSQGKGVRETQYF. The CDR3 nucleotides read TGTGCCAGCAGCCAGGGGAAAGGGGTCAGGGAGACCCAGTACTTC.

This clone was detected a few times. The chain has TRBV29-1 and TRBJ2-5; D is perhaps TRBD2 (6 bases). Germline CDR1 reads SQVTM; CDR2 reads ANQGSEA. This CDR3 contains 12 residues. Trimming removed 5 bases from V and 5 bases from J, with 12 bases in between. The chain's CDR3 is CSVRERQETQYF. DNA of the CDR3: TGCAGCGTTCGGGAGAGGCAGGAGACCCAGTACTTC.

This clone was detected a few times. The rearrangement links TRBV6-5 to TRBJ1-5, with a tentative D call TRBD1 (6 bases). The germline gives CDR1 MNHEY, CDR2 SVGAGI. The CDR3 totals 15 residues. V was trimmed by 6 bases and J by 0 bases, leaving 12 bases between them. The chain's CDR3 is CASRRDISSNQPQHF. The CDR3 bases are TGTGCCAGCAGACGGGACATCTCTAGCAATCAGCCCCAGCATTTT.